This is a list of T cell receptor beta chains from one sample in a study of T cell repertoires in cytomegalovirus infection. From the reads, TCRdb called clonotypes with MiXCR, one entry per CDR3 protein. The data show 450,000 to 600,000 distinct CDR3 sequences, with approximately 42% seen just once and approximately 40% held by the top ten. Their cognate antigens are unknown. Here the sequenced sample was cultured PBMCs, taken from culture after CMV antigen stimulation. Receptors originate from a human donor in good health (CMV status not recorded). Some clones in this sample may be carry-over from other donors' samples. Both conserved end residues are part of each CDR3. Each record gives: D gene, V gene, clone size, CDR3 length, J gene, CDR3 protein, CDR3 DNA. A D gene is named only where the DNA matches it firmly. Clone size, where shown, is once, few, many, or a class for clones that have expanded.

TRBD1	TRBV7-8	-	17	TRBJ1-2	CASSSSTGTGFLYGYTF	TGTGCCAGCAGCTCATCAACCGGGACAGGGTTTTTGTATGGCTACACCTTC
-	TRBV6-8	-	13	TRBJ2-7	CASSYQRYHEQYF	TGTGCCAGCAGTTACCAACGGTACCACGAGCAGTACTTC
-	TRBV5-1	-	13	TRBJ2-1	CASSLEGVYEQFF	TGCGCCAGCAGCTTGGAGGGCGTCTATGAGCAGTTCTTC
-	TRBV7-2	few	15	TRBJ2-7	CASSLAWRRFGEQYF	TGTGCCAGCAGCTTAGCGTGGCGGCGGTTCGGCGAGCAGTACTTC
TRBD1	TRBV12-3/TRBV12-4	few	14	TRBJ1-5	CASSLGQGAQPQHF	TGTGCCAGCAGTCTGGGACAGGGGGCTCAGCCCCAGCATTTT
-	TRBV29-1	-	14	TRBJ2-7	CSVGRGQSSYEQYF	TGCAGCGTTGGGAGGGGACAGAGCTCCTACGAGCAGTACTTC
-	TRBV4-1	-	16	TRBJ2-1	CASSSQESGRGGEQFF	TGCGCCAGCAGCTCCCAGGAGTCGGGAAGGGGCGGTGAGCAGTTCTTC
-	TRBV6-2/TRBV6-3	-	14	TRBJ2-7	CASNAVLDFYEQYF	TGTGCCAGCAATGCCGTTCTCGATTTTTACGAGCAGTACTTC
-	TRBV20-1	few	13	TRBJ1-4	CSAQVRQNEKLFF	TGCAGTGCCCAGGTACGGCAGAATGAAAAACTGTTTTTT
TRBD2	TRBV7-2	many	18	TRBJ2-5	CASSFGGLAGGGLETQYF	TGTGCCAGCAGCTTTGGGGGACTAGCGGGAGGAGGATTGGAGACCCAGTACTTC
-	TRBV7-9	few	14	TRBJ1-1	CASSLEGKNTEAFF	TGTGCCAGCAGCTTAGAGGGGAAGAACACTGAAGCTTTCTTT
TRBD2	TRBV7-2	few	14	TRBJ2-3	CASRRTSTTDTQYF	TGTGCCAGCAGGCGGACTAGCACCACAGATACGCAGTATTTT
-	TRBV6-2/TRBV6-3	few	14	TRBJ1-1	CASSDTRGYTEAFF	TGTGCCAGCAGCGATACTCGGGGTTACACTGAAGCTTTCTTT
-	TRBV7-9	-	15	TRBJ2-5	CASSRGGGDQETQYF	TGTGCCAGCAGCCGGGGTGGCGGGGATCAAGAGACCCAGTACTTC
TRBD1	TRBV25-1	few	17	TRBJ1-4	CASSERQGAQTNEKLFF	TGTGCCAGCAGTGAGAGACAGGGGGCGCAAACTAATGAAAAACTGTTTTTT
-	TRBV5-5	few	15	TRBJ2-1	CASSPLLSSYNEQFF	TGTGCCAGCAGCCCCCTCCTGAGCTCCTACAATGAGCAGTTCTTC
TRBD2	TRBV19	-	14	TRBJ2-1	CASSRTGGYNEQFF	TGTGCCAGTAGTCGGACGGGAGGGTACAATGAGCAGTTCTTC
TRBD1	TRBV6-1	-	14	TRBJ1-4	CASSMTGWREKLFF	TGTGCCAGCAGTATGACAGGGTGGAGAGAAAAACTGTTTTTT
TRBD1	TRBV7-2	few	14	TRBJ2-7	CASSFPNRGYEQYF	TGTGCCAGCAGCTTCCCGAACAGGGGGTACGAGCAGTACTTC
TRBD2	TRBV10-2	many	14	TRBJ2-7	CASSSGLAGYEQYF	TGTGCCAGCAGCTCGGGACTAGCGGGGTACGAGCAGTACTTC
TRBD1	TRBV18	-	14	TRBJ1-4	CASSLDRSNEKLFF	TGTGCCAGCTCACTGGACAGGTCGAATGAAAAACTGTTTTTT
-	TRBV6-6	-	15	TRBJ1-4	CASSVRAGMNEKLFF	TGTGCCAGCAGTGTGAGGGCAGGGATGAATGAAAAACTGTTTTTT
-	TRBV4-1	-	16	TRBJ2-3	CASSPREGHSTDTQYF	TGCGCCAGCAGCCCTCGCGAAGGGCATAGCACAGATACGCAGTATTTT
-	TRBV7-8	once	15	TRBJ2-7	CASSLAFGHAYEQYF	TGTGCCAGCAGCTTAGCGTTCGGACATGCCTACGAGCAGTACTTC
-	TRBV6-1	many	14	TRBJ2-1	CASSEVAPSNEQFF	TGTGCCAGCAGTGAAGTAGCGCCCTCGAATGAGCAGTTCTTC
TRBD1	TRBV20-1	-	13	TRBJ2-5	CSARRTGGETQYF	TGCAGTGCTAGGAGGACAGGGGGAGAGACCCAGTACTTC
-	TRBV6-5	few	13	TRBJ1-5	CASSADTYQPQHF	TGTGCCAGCAGTGCCGACACATATCAGCCCCAGCATTTT
-	TRBV15	once	15	TRBJ2-1	CATSRDQGSYNEQFF	TGTGCCACCAGCAGAGACCAGGGCTCCTACAATGAGCAGTTCTTC
TRBD1	TRBV6-2/TRBV6-3	-	14	TRBJ2-5	CASRSGTGLETQYF	TGTGCCAGCAGAAGTGGGACAGGGCTAGAGACCCAGTACTTC
-	TRBV12-3/TRBV12-4	-	9	TRBJ1-3	CASGNTIYF	TGTGCCAGTGGAAACACCATATATTTT
TRBD2	TRBV7-8	-	16	TRBJ2-1	CASSSSRLAGYNEQFF	TGTGCCAGCAGCTCCTCCCGACTAGCGGGATACAATGAGCAGTTCTTC
TRBD1	TRBV5-1	few	14	TRBJ2-7	CASSHRQGSYEQYF	TGCGCCAGCAGCCATCGACAGGGATCCTACGAGCAGTACTTC
-	TRBV5-1	-	15	TRBJ1-1	CASSLDQQGNTEAFF	TGCGCCAGCAGCTTGGACCAACAGGGTAACACTGAAGCTTTCTTT
TRBD1	TRBV7-2	few	13	TRBJ1-2	CASSFSLGQEPLF	TGTGCCAGCAGCTTCTCCCTTGGACAGGAGCCCCTATTC
-	TRBV6-2/TRBV6-3	-	14	TRBJ2-2	CASSYLVSTGELFF	TGTGCCAGCAGTTATCTAGTGTCCACCGGGGAGCTGTTTTTT
-	TRBV4-1	-	18	TRBJ1-1	CASSQEGGGSVMNTEAFF	TGCGCCAGCAGCCAAGAAGGCGGGGGCTCAGTCATGAACACTGAAGCTTTCTTT
-	TRBV12-5	-	15	TRBJ2-7	CASGLVRRSSYEQYF	TGTGCTAGTGGTTTGGTACGGCGGAGTTCCTACGAGCAGTACTTC
-	TRBV7-6	few	20	TRBJ1-2	CASSRRSAVIKQDGIYGYTF	TGTGCCAGCAGCCGTCGTTCTGCCGTCATTAAGCAGGACGGCATCTATGGCTACACCTTC
-	TRBV18	-	16	TRBJ2-1	CASSPFGESSYNEQFF	TGTGCCAGCTCACCTTTTGGCGAGAGCTCCTACAATGAGCAGTTCTTC
-	TRBV10-3	-	12	TRBJ2-7	CAIRQGSYEQYF	TGTGCCATCAGACAGGGCTCCTACGAGCAGTACTTC
-	TRBV20-1	-	14	TRBJ2-1	CSASRGNSYNEQFF	TGCAGTGCTAGCCGCGGGAACTCCTACAATGAGCAGTTCTTC
TRBD2	TRBV10-3	-	15	TRBJ2-3	CAISESRGYTDTQYF	TGTGCCATCAGTGAGTCGCGGGGGTACACAGATACGCAGTATTTT
TRBD1	TRBV2	-	14	TRBJ1-3	CAGRTGSPGNTIYF	TGTGCTGGGCGGACAGGGTCTCCTGGAAACACCATATATTTT
-	TRBV2	-	11	TRBJ2-1	CASTGSNEQFF	TGTGCCAGCACTGGGTCCAATGAGCAGTTCTTC
TRBD1	TRBV6-5	-	16	TRBJ2-2	CASRPWTGGAAGELFF	TGTGCCAGCAGACCCTGGACAGGGGGCGCCGCCGGGGAGCTGTTTTTT
TRBD2	TRBV20-1	few	16	TRBJ2-1	CSARDASGRAGNEQFF	TGCAGTGCTAGAGATGCCAGCGGGAGGGCCGGGAATGAGCAGTTCTTC
TRBD2	TRBV6-1	few	17	TRBJ2-5	CASSISGIAGGSETQYF	TGTGCCAGCAGTATCAGCGGGATAGCGGGAGGATCTGAGACCCAGTACTTC
-	TRBV14	-	15	TRBJ1-2	CASSLQGGQVEGYTF	TGTGCCAGCAGCCTACAAGGCGGGCAGGTAGAAGGCTACACCTTC
TRBD1	TRBV7-2	-	15	TRBJ2-3	CASSFYRGRADTQYF	TGTGCCAGCAGCTTCTACAGGGGGCGCGCAGATACGCAGTATTTT
-	TRBV3-1	-	14	TRBJ1-1	CASSHLDRGTEAFF	TGTGCCAGCAGCCACCTCGACCGAGGCACTGAAGCTTTCTTT
TRBD1	TRBV7-8	-	13	TRBJ1-4	CATQTLGGGKLFF	TGTGCCACCCAGACCTTAGGGGGCGGAAAACTGTTTTTT
-	TRBV7-2	few	15	TRBJ1-1	CASSLVHTMNTEAFF	TGTGCCAGCAGCTTAGTTCACACAATGAACACTGAAGCTTTCTTT
-	TRBV20-1	-	17	TRBJ1-4	CSARMFRVGTTNEKLFF	TGCAGTGCTAGAATGTTTCGGGTTGGAACAACTAATGAAAAACTGTTTTTT
TRBD2	TRBV7-2	-	13	TRBJ2-3	CASSSEAGGGQYF	TGTGCCAGCAGCTCAGAAGCGGGAGGCGGGCAGTATTTT